Presented here are 32 T cell receptor beta chains from one specimen sequenced in a study of shared clonotypes between healthy human individuals. TCRdb keeps only in-frame clones here, not all; method: immunoSEQ multiplex PCR. The sample consists of about 980,000 clones, 70% to 85% of them appearing once. Sequenced input: memory CD4+ T cells sorted from blood. Subset in this sample: CD45RA-negative fraction. All receptors derive from a man aged 18 to 30 in good health.

A few counts support this clone. The V gene is TRBV4-1, the J gene TRBJ1-1; D gene ambiguous. Trimming removed 1 base from V and 7 bases from J, with 13 bases in between. The CDR3 is 14 residues long. Germline V lookup: CDR1 MGHRA, CDR2 YSYEKL. CDR3 region: CASSQVRVSGEAFF. In DNA form, the CDR3 reads TGCGCCAGCAGCCAAGTCCGGGTTTCGGGTGAAGCTTTCTTT.

This clone was seen only a few times. The chain uses TRBV19 and TRBJ2-2; 9 bases are a match to TRBD2. The CDR3 loop spans 14 amino acids. CDR1 and CDR2 (germline): LNHDA, SQIVND (reference sequence). The V gene end was trimmed by 6 bases and the J gene end by 6 bases; junction bases not matched to a gene: 5. DNA of the CDR3: TGTGCCAGTAGGGAGCGGGAGGTCCCCGGGGAGCTGTTTTTT. It is translated as CASREREVPGELFF.

V usage is TRBV11-2 and J usage is TRBJ2-7; 8 bases map to TRBD1. In germline, CDR1 is SGHAT, CDR2 FQNNGV. J lost 2 bases, V lost 5 bases, and 8 bases had no gene match. The CDR3 has 15 amino acids. The CDR3 region has the DNA TGTGCCAGCAGCCCTGGACAGGGAGATACCTACGAGCAGTACTTC. Amino acid sequence: CASSPGQGDTYEQYF.

The V gene is TRBV7-9, the J gene TRBJ1-1; D is ambiguous. In germline, CDR1 is SEHNR, CDR2 FQNEAQ (reference sequence). The V gene lost 1 base and the J gene lost 8 bases, with 11 bases spanning the gap. The CDR3 is 13 amino acids. CDR3 DNA: TGTGCCAGCAGCTTAGAGTCCGGCAGGGAAGCTTTCTTT. Translated: CASSLESGREAFF. Full variable domain (outside the CDR3, taken from reference TRBV7-9 and TRBJ1-1): DTGVSQNPRHKITKRGQNVTFRCDPISEHNRLYWYRQTLGQGPEFLTYFQNEAQLEKSRLLSDRFSAERPKGSFSTLEIQRTEQGDSAMYLCASSLESGREAFFGQGTRLTVV.

The V call is TRBV15, the J call TRBJ2-5, with D possibly TRBD2 on 6 matching bases. V lost 2 bases, J lost 5 bases, and 12 bases lay in between. Per the germline V gene, CDR1 is LNHNV and CDR2 is YYDKDF (reference sequence). The CDR3 is 14 amino acids. The CDR3 nucleotides read TGTGCCACCAGCAGATCGACTGCGGGGGAGACCCAGTACTTC. It specifies CATSRSTAGETQYF.

This clone has only a few counts. The J gene is TRBJ2-5, the V gene TRBV5-4, with 9 bases identical to TRBD2. The V gene's germline CDR1 is SGHNT and CDR2 YYREEE (reference sequence). The CDR3 length is 15 residues. V lost 5 bases, J lost 3 bases, and 8 bases stayed unmatched. This chain's CDR3 is CASSSGTSPKETQYF. The DNA for the CDR3 is TGTGCCAGCAGTTCAGGGACTAGCCCGAAAGAGACCCAGTACTTC.

The CDR3 spells CASQGPYSNQPQHF. Here the CDR3 DNA reads TGTGCCAGCCAGGGACCGTATAGCAATCAGCCCCAGCATTTT. The chain carries TRBV2 and TRBJ1-5, with a tentative D call TRBD1 (5 bases). V shed 8 bases and J shed 0 bases, with 11 bases lying between them. CDR1 and CDR2 (germline): SNHLY, FYNNEI. The CDR3 has 14 residues.

As for this clone: This same CDR3 is encoded by further DNA sequences in the sample. This chain connects TRBV6-5 to TRBJ2-7; D remains unclear. Germline V gives CDR1 MNHEY, CDR2 SVGAGI. The CDR3 is 11 amino acids. The germline V and J ends were trimmed by 6 bases and 3 bases, with 6 bases remaining between them. CDR3 sequence: CASRTSYEQYF. The CDR3 region has the DNA TGTGCCAGCAGAACGAGCTACGAGCAGTACTTC.

V usage is TRBV5-1 and J usage is TRBJ2-1; D gene ambiguous. Germline CDR1 is SGHRS and CDR2 is YFSETQ. V lost 1 base and J lost 6, with 11 bases in between. The CDR3 covers 14 residues. The CDR3 nucleotides are TGCGCCAGCAGCTTGTGGTCCCCCGCCAATGAGCAGTTCTTC. It translates to CASSLWSPANEQFF.

This clone was recorded once. Germline and junction disagree at one end, which may indicate a read error. The J gene is TRBJ2-3, the V gene TRBV7-7, with 8 bases matching TRBD1. The CDR3 spans 15 residues. Germline CDR1 is SSHAT and CDR2 is FNYEAQ (reference sequence). The CDR3 protein is CASSPGTGPTDTQYF. The CDR3 DNA reads TGTGCTAGCAGCCCCGGGACAGGACCCACAGATACGCAGTATTTT.

The V and J genes are TRBV6-1 and TRBJ2-5; tentatively, D is TRBD1 (6 bases). In germline, CDR1 is MNHNS, CDR2 SASEGT. Between the trimmed V and J ends, which lost 4 bases and 5 bases, there was a span of 17 bases. The length of the CDR3 is 15 residues. In DNA, the CDR3 is TGTGCCAGCAGTGCCCAAGGGGGTTATGGGGAGACCCAGTACTTC. It encodes CASSAQGGYGETQYF.

The V gene is TRBV30, the J gene TRBJ1-1; D is undetermined. The CDR3 runs 12 residues. Looked up from germline, CDR1 is GTSNPN and CDR2 is SVGIG (reference sequence). Trimming removed 3 bases at V and 0 bases at J, with 5 bases between. This CDR3 reads CAWSRLNTEAFF. Written as DNA, the CDR3 is TGTGCCTGGAGCAGGTTGAACACTGAAGCTTTCTTT. Full variable domain (remainder filled in from reference TRBV30 and TRBJ1-1): SQTIHQWPATLVQPVGSPLSLECTVEGTSNPNLYWYRQAAGRGLQLLFYSVGIGQISSEVPQNLSASRPQDRQFILSSKKLLLSDSGFYLCAWSRLNTEAFFGQGTRLTVV.

This clone was observed many times. This chain uses TRBV27 with TRBJ2-7; 9 bases are shared with TRBD1. The CDR3 runs to 13 residues. Trimming took 4 bases from V and 3 from J; bases not matched to a gene: 1. Per germline, CDR1 MNHEY and CDR2 SMNVEV (reference sequence). CDR3 bases: TGTGCCAGCAGTTGGGACAGGGACTACGAGCAGTACTTC. Its protein is CASSWDRDYEQYF.

V usage is TRBV7-6 and J usage is TRBJ2-2, with 11 bases matching TRBD2. The CDR3 has 18 amino acids. Germline CDR1 SGHVS, CDR2 FNYEAQ. After removal of 1 base from V and 0 bases from J, the junction contained 4 bases not matched to a gene. CDR3 in amino acids: CASSLVASGGSNTGELFF. The CDR3 nucleotides read TGTGCCAGCAGCTTAGTCGCTAGCGGGGGGTCGAACACCGGGGAGCTGTTTTTT. The whole variable domain, remainder taken from reference TRBV7-6 and TRBJ2-2, is GAGVSQSPRYKVTKRGQDVALRCDPISGHVSLYWYRQALGQGPEFLTYFNYEAQQDKSGLPNDRFSAERPEGSISTLTIQRTEQRDSAMYRCASSLVASGGSNTGELFFGEGSRLTVL.

This clone came up a few times. The J gene is TRBJ2-1, the V gene TRBV6-6; perhaps TRBD1 as D (6 bases). The V end was cut by 8 bases, the J end by 9 bases, with 11 bases between. Germline V lookup: CDR1 MNHNY, CDR2 SVGAGI (reference sequence). The CDR3 is 11 amino acids. The CDR3 loop is CASRQASEQFF. The CDR3 DNA sequence: TGTGCCAGCCGACAGGCGTCTGAGCAGTTCTTC.

As to this clone: Other DNA variants within this sample encode the same CDR3. The gene calls are TRBV5-1 and TRBJ2-7; 10 bases match TRBD1. CDR1 and CDR2 (germline): SGHRS, YFSETQ. The ends lost 2 bases at V and 3 bases at J; junction bases unmatched: 5. This CDR3 is built from 15 residues. The CDR3 DNA reads as TGCGCCAGCAGCTTAGCCGGGACAGGGGTCTACGAGCAGTACTTC. Protein: CASSLAGTGVYEQYF.

V is TRBV6-5 and J is TRBJ2-3; TRBD2 agrees at 11 bases. V dropped 6 bases and J dropped 4; count of bases not matched to a gene: 3. Germline V gives CDR1 MNHEY, CDR2 SVGAGI. CDR3 length: 14 amino acids. The CDR3 DNA follows: TGTGCCAGCAGAGATAGCGGGAGGGCAGATACGCAGTATTTT. Encoded protein: CASRDSGRADTQYF.

This chain connects TRBV30 to TRBJ2-3; 12 bases fit TRBD2. Per germline, CDR1 GTSNPN and CDR2 SVGIG (reference sequence). The CDR3 contains 16 residues. Trimming removed 4 bases from V and 2 bases from J; junction bases left unmatched: 7. The CDR3 nucleotides read TGTGCCTGGAAAATCAGACTAGCGGGGGTCACAGATACGCAGTATTTT. It specifies CAWKIRLAGVTDTQYF.

The sample holds a few counts of this clone. This rearrangement joins TRBV28 to TRBJ1-2, with 10 nucleotides matching TRBD1. Germline-derived CDR1 and CDR2 are MDHEN and SYDVKM. The CDR3 length is 15 residues. Trimming removed 6 bases from V and 6 bases from J; junction bases left unmatched: 10. The CDR3: CASRPWTGGKDGYTF. Written as DNA, the CDR3 is TGTGCCAGCAGACCATGGACAGGGGGAAAGGATGGCTACACCTTC.

Comments on this clone: Other DNA sequences in the same sample also yield this CDR3. The rearrangement joins TRBV30 to TRBJ1-2, with D hard to call. Trimming pared 1 base from V and 8 bases from J, leaving 11 bases between. The CDR3 has 12 amino acids. CDR1 is GTSNPN and CDR2 is SVGIG in the germline V gene (reference sequence). The CDR3, as DNA: TGTGCCTGGAGTGAGGGCGTCGGGGGCTACACCTTC. Protein product: CAWSEGVGGYTF.

The rearrangement links TRBV6-4 to TRBJ2-3; TRBD2 matches 9 bases. V was pared by 3 bases and J by 0 bases, with 7 bases of the junction left unmatched. Germline CDR1 reads MRHNA; CDR2 reads SNTAGT. The CDR3 contains 17 residues. The CDR3 sequence: CASSELRLAGSTDTQYF. As DNA, the CDR3 is TGTGCCAGCAGTGAACTCAGGCTAGCGGGAAGCACAGATACGCAGTATTTT.

In its sample, this clone was seen many times. The sample holds other DNA sequences that translate to the same CDR3. CDR3 region: CASSLQNEKLFF. CDR3 DNA sequence: TGTGCCAGCAGCTTACAAAATGAAAAACTGTTTTTT. This rearrangement joins TRBV5-6 to TRBJ1-4; D gene unclear. The CDR3 runs 12 residues. V was clipped by 2 bases and J by 5 bases, with 4 bases between them. Germline V gene sequence: CDR1 SGHDT, CDR2 YYEEEE.

With respect to this clone: Other DNA sequences in this sample translate to the same CDR3. The V gene is TRBV28, the J gene TRBJ1-1; D unresolved. V lost 1 base, J lost 4 bases, and 4 bases lay in between. There are 12 residues in the CDR3. In germline, CDR1 is MDHEN, CDR2 SYDVKM. The CDR3 here is CASSLLGTEAFF. In nucleotides, the CDR3 is TGTGCCAGCAGTTTATTAGGCACTGAAGCTTTCTTT. Together with reference TRBV28 and TRBJ1-1, the CDR3 gives the full variable domain: DVKVTQSSRYLVKRTGEKVFLECVQDMDHENMFWYRQDPGLGLRLIYFSYDVKMKEKGDIPEGYSVSREKKERFSLILESASTNQTSMYLCASSLLGTEAFFGQGTRLTVV.

A remark on this clone: The same CDR3 arises from other DNA sequences in this sample as well. The rearrangement uses TRBV7-9 and TRBJ2-1; 8 bases agree with TRBD1. The CDR3 is made up of 15 amino acids. V dropped 5 bases and J dropped 0; count of bases not matched to a gene: 3. The germline CDR1 and CDR2 sequences are SEHNR and FQNEAQ (reference sequence). CDR3 sequence reads: CASSPTGGSYNEQFF. The DNA of the CDR3 is TGTGCCAGCAGCCCTACAGGGGGCTCCTACAATGAGCAGTTCTTC.

In regard to this clone: A read error may be the cause here, since a much bigger clone is one base away. The same CDR3 also results from other DNA sequences found in this sample. The V call is TRBV9, the J call TRBJ2-7; D possibly corresponds to TRBD2 (5 bases). V lost 5 bases and J lost 1, with 13 bases in between. The CDR3 totals 14 residues. Germline V gene data show CDR1 as SGDLS and CDR2 as YYNGEE. The CDR3 sequence is CASSVIAQSYEQYF. In DNA, the CDR3 is TGTGCCAGCAGTGTGATAGCGCAATCCTACGAGCAGTACTTC.

This clone has more than one count but fewer than ten. The chain recombines TRBV5-6 with TRBJ2-5; TRBD2 matches 7 bases. V shed 0 bases and J 5 bases; nucleotides not matched to a gene: 4. The CDR3 contains 14 residues. Germline CDR1 reads SGHDT; CDR2 reads YYEEEE. DNA for the CDR3: TGTGCCAGCAGCTTGGGGACTAGAACGGAGACCCAGTACTTC. It codes for CASSLGTRTETQYF.

The chain uses TRBV29-1 and TRBJ2-2; maybe TRBD1 (5 bases). CDR3 length: 13 amino acids. The V end lost 7 bases, the J end lost 4 bases, and 13 bases lay between the germline ends. CDR1 and CDR2 (germline): SQVTM, ANQGSEA. CDR3 bases: TGCAGCGCGAGCAGGGAAGGCACCGGGGAGCTGTTTTTT. Its translation: CSASREGTGELFF.

This sequence joins TRBV5-1 and TRBJ2-6, with a tentative D call TRBD1 (6 bases). Germline-derived CDR1 and CDR2 are SGHRS and YFSETQ. This CDR3 spans 15 amino acids. V gave up 6 bases and J gave up 2 bases, with 12 bases separating them. Written as DNA, the CDR3 is TGCGCCAGCAATGCCCCAGGGGCTGGGGCCAACGTCCTGACTTTC. Protein product: CASNAPGAGANVLTF.

This clone was recorded once. This chain links TRBV18 with TRBJ2-7, with unresolved D. CDR1 and CDR2 (germline): KGHSH, LQKENI. Trimming took 5 bases from V and 2 from J, leaving 10 bases between them. The CDR3 extends over 13 amino acids. The CDR3 region has the DNA TGTGCCAGCTCAATGTCGGATACCTACGAGCAGTACTTC. It encodes CASSMSDTYEQYF.

CDR3 in DNA: TGTGCCTGGAGCATGGACAGGGATGGCAATCAGCCCCAGCATTTT. Protein sequence: CAWSMDRDGNQPQHF. The V and J genes are TRBV30 and TRBJ1-5; TRBD1 matches 8 bases. Losses at the gene ends were 3 bases for V and 2 bases for J; bases not matched to a gene: 6. The CDR3 has 15 residues. Germline CDR1 GTSNPN, CDR2 SVGIG (reference sequence).

The rearrangement links TRBV2 to TRBJ2-7; 9 bases match TRBD2. CDR1 and CDR2 (germline): SNHLY, FYNNEI. V dropped 5 bases and J dropped 3; count of bases not matched to a gene: 8. This CDR3 contains 15 residues. The CDR3 loop reads CASSISGGENYEQYF. CDR3 in DNA: TGTGCCAGCAGTATTAGCGGGGGAGAAAACTACGAGCAGTACTTC.

The J gene is TRBJ2-7, the V gene TRBV5-1; 8 bases are a match to TRBD2. In germline, CDR1 is SGHRS, CDR2 YFSETQ. The trim removed 4 bases at V and 0 bases at J, leaving 6 bases unmatched. The CDR3 covers 15 residues. CDR3 nucleotides: TGCGCCAGCAGCCCGAGCGGGAGTTCCTCCTACGAGCAGTACTTC. Its translation is CASSPSGSSSYEQYF. The variable domain in full, with the rest retrieved from reference TRBV5-1 and TRBJ2-7, is KAGVTQTPRYLIKTRGQQVTLSCSPISGHRSVSWYQQTPGQGLQFLFEYFSETQRNKGNFPGRFSGRQFSNSRSEMNVSTLELGDSALYLCASSPSGSSSYEQYFGPGTRLTVT.